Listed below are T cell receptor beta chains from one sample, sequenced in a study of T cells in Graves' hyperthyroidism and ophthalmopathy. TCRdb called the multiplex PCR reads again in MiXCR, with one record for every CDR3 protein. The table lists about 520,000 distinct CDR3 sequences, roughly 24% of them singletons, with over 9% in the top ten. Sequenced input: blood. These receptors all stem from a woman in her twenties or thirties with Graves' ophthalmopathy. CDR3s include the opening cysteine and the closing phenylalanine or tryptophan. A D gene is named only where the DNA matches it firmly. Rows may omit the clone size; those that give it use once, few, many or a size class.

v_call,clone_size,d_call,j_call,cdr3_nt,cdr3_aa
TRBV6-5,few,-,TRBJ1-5,TGTGCCAGCATTATGGTTGGGACTTATAGCAATCAGCCCCAGCATTTT,CASIMVGTYSNQPQHF
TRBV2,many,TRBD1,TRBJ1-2,TGTGCCAGCAGTGAGGGGGACAGGGACGCCTATGGCTACACCTTC,CASSEGDRDAYGYTF
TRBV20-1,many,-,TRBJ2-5,TGCAGTGCTAGAGTGGGGGGAGGCGAGACCCAGTACTTC,CSARVGGGETQYF
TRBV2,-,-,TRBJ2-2,TGTGCCAGCAGTGAATCTGGGGTAGTCACCGGGGAGCTGTTTTTT,CASSESGVVTGELFF
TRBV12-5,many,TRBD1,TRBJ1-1,TGTGCTAGTGGTTTTGGGACAGGGAACGTGAACACTGAAGCTTTCTTT,CASGFGTGNVNTEAFF
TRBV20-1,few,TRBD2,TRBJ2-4,TGCAGTGCTCCCCAGGGTCGGGGGGGGTATCCAATTCAGTACTTC,CSAPQGRGGYPIQYF
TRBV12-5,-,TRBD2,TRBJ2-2,TGTGCTAGTGGTTTGGGCACCGGGACTAGCGGGAATAACACCGGGGAGCTGTTTTTT,CASGLGTGTSGNNTGELFF
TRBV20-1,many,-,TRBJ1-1,TGCAGTGCTAGAGATTTTGGGATCAGCATGAACACTGAAGCTTTCTTT,CSARDFGISMNTEAFF
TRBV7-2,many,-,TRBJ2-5,TGTGCCAGCAGCTTATCAGTGGGCGGAGAGACCCAGTACTTC,CASSLSVGGETQYF
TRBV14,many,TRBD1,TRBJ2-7,TGTGCCAGCAGCCAAGCCCCCAGGACAGGGGGTTGGGGGAGCGAGCAGTACTTC,CASSQAPRTGGWGSEQYF
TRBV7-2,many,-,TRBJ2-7,TGTGCCAGCAGCCCTTCAGCCGGATACTCCTACGAGCAGTACTTC,CASSPSAGYSYEQYF
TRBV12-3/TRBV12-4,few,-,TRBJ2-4,TGTGCCAGCAGTCCCCCAAACGAAACCAAAAACATTCAGTACTTC,CASSPPNETKNIQYF
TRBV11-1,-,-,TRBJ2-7,TGTGCCAGCAGCTTAGACCCTGACAATGGCAACTACGAGCAGTACTTC,CASSLDPDNGNYEQYF
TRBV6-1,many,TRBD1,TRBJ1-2,TGTGCCAGCAGGGGACAGGGGCTTACTAACTATGGCTACACCTTC,CASRGQGLTNYGYTF
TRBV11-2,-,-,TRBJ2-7,TGTGCCAGCAGCTTAAGTAGAGGGAGTGGAAACGAGCAGTACTTC,CASSLSRGSGNEQYF
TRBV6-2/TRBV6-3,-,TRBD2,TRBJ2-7,TGTGCCAGCAGTTACGATCTAGCGGGGTCCACCTACGAGCAGTACTTC,CASSYDLAGSTYEQYF
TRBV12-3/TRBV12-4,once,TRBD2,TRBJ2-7,TGTGCCAGCAGTCACCGCGGACTAGCGGGGAGCAACGACGAGCAGTACTTC,CASSHRGLAGSNDEQYF
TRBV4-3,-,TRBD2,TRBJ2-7,TGCGCCAGCAGCCAAGGACTAGCGGTCTTCTACGAGCAGTACTTC,CASSQGLAVFYEQYF
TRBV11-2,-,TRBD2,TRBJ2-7,TGTGCCAGCAGCTCGTCGGGACTAGCAGGACACGAGCAGTACTTC,CASSSSGLAGHEQYF
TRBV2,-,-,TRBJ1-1,TGTGCCACCCAGTCCAGGGCGGGAACTGAAGCTTTCTTT,CATQSRAGTEAFF
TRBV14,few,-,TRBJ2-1,TGTGCCAGCAGCCAAGTTCTGGGTACTCCCTACAATGAGCAGTTCTTC,CASSQVLGTPYNEQFF
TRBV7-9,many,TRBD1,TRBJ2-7,TGTGCCAGCGGGACAGGGGGCGACGAGCAGTACTTC,CASGTGGDEQYF
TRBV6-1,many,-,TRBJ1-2,TGTGCCAGCAGTGCAGGCACCGGGACGGCCTATGGCTACACCTTC,CASSAGTGTAYGYTF
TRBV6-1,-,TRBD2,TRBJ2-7,TGTGCCAGCAGGGCTAGCGGTGGGACCTACGAGCAGTACTTC,CASRASGGTYEQYF
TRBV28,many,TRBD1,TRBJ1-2,TGTGCCAGCAGTCCCCCCGCAACGACAGGGTATGGCTACACCTTC,CASSPPATTGYGYTF
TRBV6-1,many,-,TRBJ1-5,TGTGCCAGCAGTGTGATATCTAATCAGCCCCAGCATTTT,CASSVISNQPQHF
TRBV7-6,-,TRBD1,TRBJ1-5,TGTGCCAGCAGCTTAGGAGGAGGGGGCAGTCAGCCCCAGCATTTT,CASSLGGGGSQPQHF